Below are 27 T cell receptor beta chains sequenced from a single sample in a study of identical twins. Each CDR3 protein is one row after TCRdb ran MiXCR on the 5' RACE reads. Seen here are 450,000 or so distinct CDR3 sequences, roughly an eighth observed once, and the top ten hold 0.8% to 1%. In addition, the sample was reused for a study of yellow fever vaccine responses in identical twins.

The specimen was CD4+ T cells sorted from blood. The receptors were gathered from a young woman in good health.

CDR3 loop: CASRGVAVTSTDTQYF. As DNA, the CDR3 is TGTGCCAGCAGGGGGGTAGCGGTTACTAGCACAGATACGCAGTATTTT. The chain carries TRBV12-3 or TRBV12-4 and TRBJ2-3; perhaps TRBD2 as D (6 bases). This CDR3 region has 16 residues. Trimming left V 6 bases short and J 0 bases short, with 16 bases between.

The chain joins TRBV12-3 or TRBV12-4 to TRBJ2-7; tentatively, D is TRBD1 (7 bases). The CDR3 length is 15 residues. Trimming removed 5 bases from V and 4 bases from J, with 18 bases in between. The CDR3 region is CASSPTGKGTYEQYF. The CDR3, as DNA: TGTGCCAGCAGTCCGACAGGGAAAGGGACTTACGAGCAGTACTTC.

The chain recombines TRBV4-3 with TRBJ2-5, with TRBD2 matching 7 bases. Germline trimming cut 1 base from V and 5 bases from J; bases unmatched to any gene: 7. The CDR3 is 15 amino acids. The germline V gene has CDR1 LGHNA and CDR2 YSLEER. CDR3 DNA: TGCGCCAGCAGCCAAGTTGGCGGGAGTGGGGAGACCCAGTACTTC. Translating it yields CASSQVGGSGETQYF.

The rearrangement links TRBV7-3 to TRBJ1-4, with D uncertain. V shed 5 bases and J shed 5 bases, with 12 bases lying between them. This CDR3 is 14 amino acids long. Germline CDR1 reads SGHTA; CDR2 reads FQGTGA. The CDR3 region has the DNA TGTGCCAGCAGCATACATAGAGGGAATGAAAAACTGTTTTTT. Protein: CASSIHRGNEKLFF.

The rearrangement joins TRBV12-3 or TRBV12-4 to TRBJ2-7, with D perhaps TRBD1 (5 bases). V gave up 1 base and J gave up 10 bases, with 8 bases separating them. This CDR3 is 11 amino acids long. The CDR3 region has the DNA TGTGCCAGCAGTTTAGGGGGCGCACAGTACTTC. Translated: CASSLGGAQYF.

This clonotype was detected only a few times. One end of the junction is discordant with germline, which a read error may explain. The V and J genes are TRBV7-6 and TRBJ2-1; D is tentatively TRBD1 or TRBD2 (5 bases each). The CDR3 covers 17 residues. The V gene's germline CDR1 is SGHVS and CDR2 FNYEAQ. CDR3 bases: TGTGCCAGCAGCGTAGCGTGGGCAGGGAGCTCCTACAATGAGCAGTTCTTC. Translating gives CASSVAWAGSSYNEQFF.

The V call is TRBV4-2, the J call TRBJ2-2; D gene uncertain. V was pared by 3 bases and J by 4 bases, with 12 bases between. Germline assignment: CDR1 LGHNA and CDR2 YNFKEQ. The CDR3 is 15 residues long. CDR3 in amino acids: CASSQEQMVTGELFF. The CDR3 DNA reads TGTGCCAGCAGCCAGGAGCAAATGGTCACCGGGGAGCTGTTTTTT.

This clonotype was seen many times. V usage is TRBV12-3 or TRBV12-4 and J usage is TRBJ2-7; 7 positions agree with TRBD2. This CDR3 region has 14 residues. V gave up 5 bases and J gave up 4 bases; unmatched junction bases: 8. This CDR3 is CASSRVGGSYEQYF. The CDR3 bases are TGTGCCAGCAGTAGAGTCGGGGGGTCGTACGAGCAGTACTTC.

This clonotype was seen more than once but under ten times. V gene TRBV12-3 or TRBV12-4 combines with J gene TRBJ2-5, with no clear D. V dropped 2 bases and J dropped 5 bases, with 9 bases sitting between them. This CDR3 contains 13 residues. The CDR3 sequence is CASSLMMGETQYF. The CDR3 region has the DNA TGTGCCAGCAGTTTAATGATGGGGGAGACCCAGTACTTC.

Many counts were recorded for this clonotype. The genes are TRBV4-2 and TRBJ2-4; D gene unclear. Germline values: CDR1 LGHNA, CDR2 YNFKEQ. This CDR3 has 16 amino acids. V was clipped by 0 bases and J by 0 bases, with 9 bases between them. Written as DNA, the CDR3 is TGTGCCAGCAGCCAAGATCTAACGGTAGCCAAAAACATTCAGTACTTC. Translated: CASSQDLTVAKNIQYF.

This clonotype was seen only a few times. V and J are TRBV12-3 or TRBV12-4 and TRBJ2-5; no firm D call. The CDR3 extends over 15 amino acids. Trimming pared 3 bases from V and 5 bases from J, leaving 16 bases between. The CDR3 here is CASSFGPPNGETQYF. The CDR3 DNA reads as TGTGCCAGCAGTTTCGGGCCCCCAAACGGGGAGACCCAGTACTTC.

The rearrangement joins TRBV20-1 to TRBJ2-3; weak D call: TRBD2 (5 bases). This CDR3 contains 11 residues. V was pared by 7 bases and J by 4 bases, with 9 bases between. Per germline, CDR1 DFQATT and CDR2 SNEGSKA (reference sequence). The CDR3 nucleotides are TGCAGTGGGGAGACCGCAGATACGCAGTATTTT. Protein: CSGETADTQYF.

The V and J genes are TRBV20-1 and TRBJ2-5, with 11 positions matching TRBD1. V gave up 5 bases and J gave up 7 bases; unmatched junction bases: 3. Germline V lookup: CDR1 DFQATT, CDR2 SNEGSKA (reference sequence). The CDR3 contains 12 residues. The CDR3 DNA is TGCAGTGCTCCAGGGACAGGGGGGACCCAGTACTTC. Protein: CSAPGTGGTQYF.

As DNA, the CDR3 is TGTGCCAGCACCTATAACTGGAGGGGTTGGTGGAACTATGGCTACACCTTC. Protein product: CASTYNWRGWWNYGYTF. The gene calls are TRBV7-3 and TRBJ1-2; D might be TRBD1 (5 bases). The CDR3 consists of 17 residues. V was pared by 7 bases and J by 2 bases, with 23 bases between. CDR1 SGHTA and CDR2 FQGTGA come from the germline V gene.

The V gene is TRBV3-1, the J gene TRBJ2-7; 10 bases fit TRBD2. The V gene end was trimmed by 4 bases and the J gene end by 5 bases; junction bases not matched to a gene: 5. CDR3 length equals 14 residues. The germline CDR1 and CDR2 sequences are LGHDT and YNNKEL (reference sequence). CDR3 DNA: TGTGCCAGCAGCCGTCTAGCGGGAGAAAACGAGCAGTACTTC. Its translation: CASSRLAGENEQYF.

The chain carries TRBV19 and TRBJ2-1; the match to TRBD2 covers 7 bases. Germline-derived CDR1 and CDR2 are LNHDA and SQIVND (reference sequence). Trimming took 3 bases from V and 3 from J; bases not matched to a gene: 2. The CDR3 is made up of 14 amino acids. The DNA for the CDR3 is TGTGCCAGTAGTATCCTAGCGGACTACAATGAGCAGTTCTTC. Translating gives CASSILADYNEQFF.

This clonotype was seen many times. J is TRBJ1-6 and V is TRBV7-2, with no clear D. Trimming shortened V by 3 bases and J by 7 bases, and 7 bases separated the two germline ends. The CDR3 is made up of 13 amino acids. Germline V gene lookup returns CDR1 SGHTA and CDR2 FQGNSA. CDR3: CASSLDLNSPLHF. The DNA of the CDR3 is TGTGCCAGCAGCTTGGACCTGAATTCACCCCTCCACTTT.

This clonotype has a count of ten or more. The CDR3 DNA follows: TGTGCCACGTACCGCGGGGGGGGAGTTGGGTACAATGAGCAGTTCTTC. It yields the protein CATYRGGGVGYNEQFF. The chain recombines TRBV7-2 with TRBJ2-1, with 9 bases aligning to TRBD2. Germline CDR1 and CDR2: SGHTA and FQGNSA. After removal of 10 bases from V and 4 bases from J, the junction contained 14 bases not matched to a gene. This CDR3 is 16 amino acids long.

This clonotype has ten or more counts. The chain recombines TRBV5-1 with TRBJ2-5; tentatively, D is TRBD1 (7 bases). Germline V gene data show CDR1 as SGHRS and CDR2 as YFSETQ. The CDR3 is 13 amino acids. The V end lost 4 bases, the J end lost 5 bases, and 12 bases lay between the germline ends. The CDR3 region is CASSIRGEETQYF. In DNA form, the CDR3 reads TGCGCCAGCAGCATCAGGGGGGAGGAGACCCAGTACTTC.

This chain connects TRBV6-1 to TRBJ2-2; 7 bases match TRBD1. The germline V gene has CDR1 MNHNS and CDR2 SASEGT. CDR3 size: 16 residues. V lost 8 bases, J lost 6 bases, and 15 bases stayed unmatched. In DNA form, the CDR3 reads TGTGCCAGCCGATGGGACAGTCTACCTTGGTCCGGGGAGCTGTTTTTT. It translates to CASRWDSLPWSGELFF.

This clonotype was found a few times. This chain links TRBV29-1 with TRBJ2-7, with 8 bases identical to TRBD2. Germline V CDR1 and CDR2: SQVTM, ANQGSEA. The CDR3 spans 14 residues. V was clipped by 6 bases and J by 1 base; unmatched bases: 8. CDR3: CSVGVIAGSYEQYF. The CDR3, as DNA: TGCAGCGTGGGTGTGATAGCGGGGTCCTACGAGCAGTACTTC.

V and J are TRBV6-5 and TRBJ2-7, with D hard to call. V gave up 0 bases and J gave up 6 bases, with 9 bases separating them. Germline V gives CDR1 MNHEY, CDR2 SVGAGI. The CDR3 spans 13 residues. The CDR3 loop reads CASSYSNLGEQYF. CDR3 in DNA: TGTGCCAGCAGTTACTCGAACCTCGGCGAGCAGTACTTC.

This clonotype was counted ten times or more. The chain uses TRBV29-1 and TRBJ2-7; the match to TRBD2 covers 7 bases. Germline V lookup: CDR1 SQVTM, CDR2 ANQGSEA. J was trimmed by 5 bases and V by 0 bases; bases with no gene match: 13. This CDR3 comprises 16 residues. The CDR3 loop is CSVEDQKGGPPDEQYF. The DNA for the CDR3 is TGCAGCGTTGAAGATCAGAAGGGAGGGCCACCGGACGAGCAGTACTTC.

The V call is TRBV27, the J call TRBJ1-5; tentatively, D is TRBD1 (5 bases). CDR3 length: 17 residues. V gave up 3 bases and J gave up 3 bases, with 18 bases separating them. Per germline, CDR1 MNHEY and CDR2 SMNVEV (reference sequence). The CDR3 coding sequence is TGTGCCAGCAGTTTTTATGGGGCAGGGTCCCTCAATCAGCCCCAGCATTTT. Protein: CASSFYGAGSLNQPQHF.

The table lists this clonotype with many counts. This chain uses TRBV9 with TRBJ2-2; D ambiguous. The CDR3 consists of 13 residues. In germline, CDR1 is SGDLS, CDR2 YYNGEE. Trimming removed 3 bases at V and 1 base at J, with 4 bases between. CDR3 in DNA: TGTGCCAGCAGCGATGGGAACACCGGGGAGCTGTTTTTT. It translates to CASSDGNTGELFF.

In DNA, the CDR3 is TGCGCCAGTTCCCCCAGGGCAGTAAAAAACGAGCAGTACTTC. Amino acid sequence: CASSPRAVKNEQYF. The chain employs TRBV5-1 and TRBJ2-7; D possibly corresponds to TRBD1 (5 bases). The CDR3 is 14 amino acids. Germline CDR1 is SGHRS and CDR2 is YFSETQ. V lost 8 bases to trimming and J lost 5 bases, with 20 bases between them.

This clonotype was picked up a small number of times. The rearrangement links TRBV12-3 or TRBV12-4 to TRBJ2-1; 10 bases agree with TRBD1. V shed 6 bases and J 9 bases; nucleotides not matched to a gene: 8. This CDR3 comprises 14 residues. CDR3 DNA: TGTGCCAGCAGCCGGGGGACAGGGGCGGTTGAGCAGTTCTTC. Translating gives CASSRGTGAVEQFF.